The 20 T cell receptor beta chains in this list originate from one sample, sequenced in a study of blood T cells in healthy people across ages. Using a J-beta primer mix together with a sample-barcoded 5' primer, a second PCR was run for about 6 to 11 cycles. In TCRdb, the 5' RACE reads were re-called with MiXCR into one record per CDR3 protein. Of some 640,000 distinct CDR3 sequences listed, around 48% are singletons. Source material: blood. The receptor set was obtained from a woman aged 55-69 years in good health.

The DNA for the CDR3 is TGCAGCGTTGAGGTGGGGGGAGATCAGCCCCAGCATTTT. Translated: CSVEVGGDQPQHF. The J gene is TRBJ1-5, the V gene TRBV29-1; a possible D gene is TRBD1 (5 bases). In germline, CDR1 is SQVTM, CDR2 ANQGSEA. The V end lost 3 bases, the J end lost 5 bases, and 11 bases lay between the germline ends. The CDR3 has 13 amino acids. Filled out from reference TRBV29-1 and TRBJ1-5, the complete variable domain reads SAVISQKPSRDICQRGTSLTIQCQVDSQVTMMFWYRQQPGQSLTLIATANQGSEATYESGFVIDKFPISRPNLTFSTLTVSNMSPEDSSIYLCSVEVGGDQPQHFGDGTRLSIL.

This clonotype was counted between two and nine times. The rearrangement uses TRBV7-6 and TRBJ2-1; 10 bases agree with TRBD2. CDR1 is SGHVS, CDR2 FNYEAQ, per germline. CDR3 length equals 16 residues. J lost 8 bases, V lost 5 bases, and 12 bases had no gene match. CDR3 in DNA: TGTGCCAGCAGCGAGAAAGCGGGAGGGCCTGAGGATGAGCAGTTCTTC. This gives the protein CASSEKAGGPEDEQFF.

The chain's CDR3 is CSARVGAGVNEQFF. Here the CDR3 DNA reads TGCAGTGCTAGAGTTGGGGCAGGGGTCAATGAGCAGTTCTTC. The chain joins TRBV20-1 to TRBJ2-1; D is perhaps TRBD1 (6 bases). The CDR3 extends over 14 amino acids. Germline V lookup: CDR1 DFQATT, CDR2 SNEGSKA (reference sequence). Trimming shortened V by 1 base and J by 6 bases, and 13 bases separated the two germline ends.

This chain links TRBV6-5 with TRBJ2-7; D is ambiguous. Germline loops: CDR1 MNHEY, CDR2 SVGAGI. There are 14 residues in the CDR3. Trimming pared 2 bases from V and 0 bases from J, leaving 8 bases between. CDR3 in DNA: TGTGCCAGCAGTTACGCAGCAAGCTCCTACGAGCAGTACTTC. This sequence encodes CASSYAASSYEQYF.

The V call is TRBV5-6, the J call TRBJ1-5; D might be TRBD1 (5 bases). CDR3 size: 15 residues. The germline V and J ends were trimmed by 2 bases and 3 bases, with 12 bases remaining between them. Germline CDR1 is SGHDT and CDR2 is YYEEEE. This CDR3 reads CASSFGGGINQPQHF. The CDR3 DNA sequence: TGTGCCAGCAGCTTTGGGGGGGGGATCAATCAGCCCCAGCATTTT.

This clonotype has just a few counts. CDR3 DNA sequence: TGTGCCAGCAGCCCCACAGGGATGGGGGCCAACGTCCTGACTTTC. Its translation: CASSPTGMGANVLTF. The chain combines TRBV9 with TRBJ2-6, with a tentative D call TRBD1 (6 bases). The V gene lost 4 bases and the J gene lost 4 bases, with 12 bases spanning the gap. Germline V lookup: CDR1 SGDLS, CDR2 YYNGEE. The CDR3 is 15 amino acids.

This clonotype was detected once. This sequence joins TRBV7-9 and TRBJ2-2, with no clear D. Trimming stripped 1 base from V and 3 bases from J, with 12 bases between. The CDR3 covers 16 residues. The V gene's germline CDR1 is SEHNR and CDR2 FQNEAQ (reference sequence). The CDR3 region has the DNA TGTGCCAGCAGCTTAGAGTGGTTGAGAGACACCGGGGAGCTGTTTTTT. Translated: CASSLEWLRDTGELFF. The whole variable domain, filled in from reference TRBV7-9 and TRBJ2-2, reads DTGVSQNPRHKITKRGQNVTFRCDPISEHNRLYWYRQTLGQGPEFLTYFQNEAQLEKSRLLSDRFSAERPKGSFSTLEIQRTEQGDSAMYLCASSLEWLRDTGELFFGEGSRLTVL.

The chain is built from TRBV5-1 and TRBJ1-2; TRBD1 aligns across 8 bases. Germline loops: CDR1 SGHRS, CDR2 YFSETQ. The CDR3 is made up of 14 amino acids. J lost 7 bases, V lost 4 bases, and 9 bases had no gene match. The CDR3 sequence: CASSPGPGQGGYTF. DNA for the CDR3: TGCGCCAGCAGCCCTGGCCCCGGACAGGGTGGCTACACCTTC.

The genes are TRBV20-1 and TRBJ1-1, with 7 bases that match TRBD1. After removal of 6 bases from V and 2 bases from J, the junction contained 6 bases not matched to a gene. The CDR3 covers 13 residues. CDR1 is DFQATT, CDR2 SNEGSKA, per germline (reference sequence). In DNA form, the CDR3 reads TGCAGTGCAAGGGACAGTCGCAACACTGAAGCTTTCTTT. It encodes CSARDSRNTEAFF.

The chain links TRBV5-6 to TRBJ2-4, with 10 bases matching TRBD1. V shed 6 bases, J shed 7 bases, and the junction held 7 bases outside the gene matches. The CDR3 is 14 residues long. Germline V gives CDR1 SGHDT, CDR2 YYEEEE. CDR3 sequence: CASNGAGQGNIQYF. The CDR3 DNA is TGTGCCAGCAACGGAGCGGGACAGGGGAACATTCAGTACTTC.

The table lists this clonotype with a few counts. The rearrangement uses TRBV18 and TRBJ2-7; D is ambiguous. Germline assignment: CDR1 KGHSH and CDR2 LQKENI. The CDR3 covers 14 residues. V lost 0 bases and J 5 bases, leaving 11 bases between the germline ends. The CDR3 sequence is CASSPPPPQDEQYF. The DNA for the CDR3 is TGTGCCAGCTCACCACCCCCTCCCCAGGACGAGCAGTACTTC. The full variable domain, with the rest looked up from reference TRBV18 and TRBJ2-7, is NAGVMQNPRHLVRRRGQEARLRCSPMKGHSHVYWYRQLPEEGLKFMVYLQKENIIDESGMPKERFSAEFPKEGPSILRIQQVVRGDSAAYFCASSPPPPQDEQYFGPGTRLTVT.

V is TRBV7-8 and J is TRBJ1-2; 12 nucleotides agree with TRBD1. Germline loops: CDR1 SGHVS, CDR2 FQNEAQ. The ends lost 4 bases at V and 6 bases at J; junction bases unmatched: 6. The CDR3 covers 15 residues. CDR3: CASSSGQGARDGYTF. In DNA, the CDR3 is TGTGCCAGCAGCTCGGGACAGGGGGCGCGTGATGGCTACACCTTC.

The table lists this clonotype with a few counts. The V gene is TRBV30, the J gene TRBJ2-7; no firm D call. CDR3 length equals 13 residues. The V gene lost 4 bases and the J gene lost 0 bases, with 10 bases spanning the gap. CDR1 and CDR2 (germline): GTSNPN, SVGIG (reference sequence). CDR3 coding DNA: TGTGCCTGGAATTGGGGTTCCTCCTACGAGCAGTACTTC. Protein sequence: CAWNWGSSYEQYF. The variable domain in full, completed from reference TRBV30 and TRBJ2-7, reads SQTIHQWPATLVQPVGSPLSLECTVEGTSNPNLYWYRQAAGRGLQLLFYSVGIGQISSEVPQNLSASRPQDRQFILSSKKLLLSDSGFYLCAWNWGSSYEQYFGPGTRLTVT.

This clonotype was seen a handful of times. The rearrangement joins TRBV6-6 to TRBJ2-1, with 9 bases that match TRBD1. Per the germline V gene, CDR1 is MNHNY and CDR2 is SVGAGI (reference sequence). The CDR3 runs to 14 residues. The J segment lost 9 bases and the V segment lost 6 bases, leaving 9 bases of the junction unmatched. The CDR3, as DNA: TGTGCCAGCAGCTGGGACAGGGCTACGAGTGAGCAGTTCTTC. This sequence encodes CASSWDRATSEQFF.

V gene TRBV12-3 or TRBV12-4 combines with J gene TRBJ2-1, with 11 nucleotides matching TRBD2. CDR3 size: 16 residues. Trimming at V came to 4 bases and at J to 2 bases, leaving 4 bases not matched to a gene. CDR3 in amino acids: CASSSLAGVAYNEQFF. CDR3 DNA: TGTGCCAGCAGTTCACTAGCGGGAGTGGCCTACAATGAGCAGTTCTTC.

The genes are TRBV18 and TRBJ2-6; D remains ambiguous. In germline, CDR1 is KGHSH, CDR2 LQKENI. This CDR3 spans 14 amino acids. The V end lost 3 bases, the J end lost 8 bases, and 11 bases lay between the germline ends. The CDR3 reads CASSPLGQTNVLTF. The CDR3 DNA is TGTGCCAGCTCACCCCTTGGCCAGACCAACGTCCTGACTTTC.

V usage is TRBV20-1 and J usage is TRBJ2-7; perhaps TRBD2 as D (6 bases). The CDR3 sequence is 13 residues long. Germline CDR1 DFQATT, CDR2 SNEGSKA (reference sequence). Trimming removed 3 bases at V and 3 bases at J, with 12 bases between. The CDR3 coding sequence is TGCAGTGCTAGGGAGGGGCTTGACTACGAGCAGTACTTC. This encodes CSAREGLDYEQYF.

The chain links TRBV20-1 to TRBJ2-3; D is perhaps TRBD1 or TRBD2 (6 bases each). There are 12 residues in the CDR3. The germline CDR1 and CDR2 sequences are DFQATT and SNEGSKA (reference sequence). V lost 7 bases and J 4 bases, leaving 12 bases between the germline ends. The CDR3 bases are TGCAGTGAGAGGGGGGACTCAGATACGCAGTATTTT. This codes for CSERGDSDTQYF.

The chain couples TRBV20-1 to TRBJ2-1; perhaps D is TRBD1 or TRBD2 (5 bases each). Trimming removed 6 bases at V and 7 bases at J, with 19 bases between. The CDR3 length is 14 residues. The germline V gene encodes CDR1 DFQATT and CDR2 SNEGSKA (reference sequence). The CDR3 sequence: CSAHRGTAINEQFF. In DNA form, the CDR3 reads TGCAGTGCACACCGTGGGACCGCTATTAATGAGCAGTTCTTC.

The CDR3 region is CASSHPGTENSPLHF. The CDR3 nucleotides are TGCGCCAGCAGCCACCCCGGGACAGAGAATTCACCCCTCCACTTT. The genes are TRBV4-1 and TRBJ1-6; 7 bases map to TRBD1. The CDR3 runs to 15 residues. Per germline, CDR1 MGHRA and CDR2 YSYEKL. Trimming cost V 3 bases and J 7 bases; bases outside gene matches: 6.